Listed here are 13 T cell receptor beta chains from one sample, sequenced in a study of OX40 agonist ivuxolimab in advanced cancers. The protocol was immunoSEQ multiplex PCR, while the TCRdb copy is restricted to in-frame clones and leaves out a portion. The sample gives 12,000 or so clones, 87% of which show up once; around 49% is in the top ten. Sample: CD4+ or CD8+ T cells sorted from blood, taken in a trial of the OX40 agonist ivuxolimab. These receptor sequences come from an adult with an advanced solid tumor such as melanoma, head and neck, liver or kidney cancer.

The J gene is TRBJ1-5, the V gene TRBV19; 9 nucleotides line up with TRBD1. Germline V gene data show CDR1 as LNHDA and CDR2 as SQIVND (reference sequence). The CDR3 sequence is 15 residues long. V was clipped by 1 base and J by 2 bases; unmatched bases: 0. In nucleotides, the CDR3 is TGTGCCAGTAGTATAGGGACAGGGGGCAATCAGCCCCAGCATTTT. Translating gives CASSIGTGGNQPQHF.

The chain uses TRBV6-1 and TRBJ2-7, with 7 positions matching TRBD2. Losses at the gene ends were 6 bases for V and 6 bases for J; bases not matched to a gene: 5. Per germline, CDR1 MNHNS and CDR2 SASEGT. The CDR3 spans 12 residues. The CDR3 region has the DNA TGTGCCAGCAGACCACTAGCGTTCGAGCAGTACTTC. It codes for CASRPLAFEQYF.

This rearrangement joins TRBV4-1 to TRBJ2-2; 11 bases map to TRBD2. The CDR3 loop spans 16 amino acids. Germline V gives CDR1 MGHRA, CDR2 YSYEKL. Trimming removed 0 bases from V and 4 bases from J; junction bases left unmatched: 1. This CDR3 is CASSQDGLAGTGELFF. In DNA form, the CDR3 reads TGCGCCAGCAGCCAAGACGGACTAGCGGGCACCGGGGAGCTGTTTTTT.

The chain uses TRBV5-4 and TRBJ2-1, with 7 bases aligning to TRBD1. This CDR3 is 14 amino acids long. V lost 0 bases and J lost 6; bases outside the gene matches: 3. The germline gives CDR1 SGHNT, CDR2 YYREEE (reference sequence). The CDR3 DNA follows: TGTGCCAGCAGCTTGGAGACAGGGTTCAATGAGCAGTTCTTC. Amino acids: CASSLETGFNEQFF. The full variable domain, its missing parts supplied by reference TRBV5-4 and TRBJ2-1, is ETGVTQSPTHLIKTRGQQVTLRCSSQSGHNTVSWYQQALGQGPQFIFQYYREEENGRGNFPPRFSGLQFPNYSSELNVNALELDDSALYLCASSLETGFNEQFFGPGTRLTVL.

The chain couples TRBV7-3 to TRBJ2-1, with D maybe TRBD2 (5 bases). Per the germline V gene, CDR1 is SGHTA and CDR2 is FQGTGA. V was pared by 5 bases and J by 10 bases, with 18 bases between. The CDR3 is 14 amino acids. CDR3: CASSPRPLAGEQFF. CDR3 nucleotide sequence: TGTGCCAGCAGCCCCAGGCCCCTAGCCGGCGAGCAGTTCTTC. The variable domain in full, completed from reference TRBV7-3 and TRBJ2-1, reads GAGVSQTPSNKVTEKGKYVELRCDPISGHTALYWYRQSLGQGPEFLIYFQGTGAADDSGLPNDRFFAVRPEGSVSTLKIQRTERGDSAVYLCASSPRPLAGEQFFGPGTRLTVL.

This clone was counted a single time. The rearrangement joins TRBV11-2 to TRBJ2-7; D unresolved. Per the germline V gene, CDR1 is SGHAT and CDR2 is FQNNGV. The CDR3 is made up of 12 amino acids. Trimming took 5 bases from V and 3 from J, leaving 8 bases between them. CDR3 region: CASSRSSYEQYF. DNA of the CDR3: TGTGCCAGCAGCCGATCGAGCTACGAGCAGTACTTC.

The rearrangement links TRBV9 to TRBJ2-2; no reliable D call. The V gene's germline CDR1 is SGDLS and CDR2 YYNGEE. This CDR3 is built from 13 residues. Trimming pared 1 base from V and 7 bases from J, leaving 8 bases between. The DNA of the CDR3 is TGTGCCAGCAGCGTACGACGAAACGGGGAGCTGTTTTTT. Its translation: CASSVRRNGELFF.

This CDR3 reads CASGTVLYGYTF. DNA of the CDR3: TGCGCCAGCGGGACAGTACTCTATGGCTACACCTTC. The chain uses TRBV10-2 and TRBJ1-2, with 7 positions matching TRBD1. The junction had 4 bases not matched to a gene; V was cut back by 8 bases and J by 4 bases. CDR1 and CDR2 (germline): WSHSY, SAAADI. This CDR3 contains 12 residues.

The chain joins TRBV27 to TRBJ2-1, with 13 positions matching TRBD2. Germline V gene data show CDR1 as MNHEY and CDR2 as SMNVEV (reference sequence). The CDR3 covers 14 residues. Germline trimming cut 4 bases from V and 9 bases from J; bases unmatched to any gene: 3. DNA of the CDR3: TGTGCCAGCAGTTGGACTAGCGGGAGTTTTGAGCAGTTCTTC. Translation: CASSWTSGSFEQFF.

The chain uses TRBV7-9 and TRBJ1-1, with D possibly TRBD1 on 5 matching bases. In germline, CDR1 is SEHNR, CDR2 FQNEAQ (reference sequence). V was pared by 1 base and J by 0 bases, with 9 bases between. This CDR3 spans 15 amino acids. The CDR3 DNA is TGTGCCAGCAGCTTAGACAGGTCCATGAACACTGAAGCTTTCTTT. Its translation: CASSLDRSMNTEAFF.

V usage is TRBV19 and J usage is TRBJ2-7; the D call may be TRBD1 or TRBD2 (5 bases each). The CDR3 loop spans 13 amino acids. Trimming pared 5 bases from V and 4 bases from J, leaving 12 bases between. Germline CDR1 LNHDA, CDR2 SQIVND (reference sequence). The CDR3 DNA follows: TGTGCCAGTAGTCCCTACGAGGGGTACGAGCAGTACTTC. It specifies CASSPYEGYEQYF.

In its sample, this clone was seen once. The rearrangement links TRBV4-1 to TRBJ1-1; TRBD1 is a possible D gene (6 bases). Trimming removed 4 bases from V and 5 bases from J, with 17 bases in between. This CDR3 is built from 15 residues. Germline V gene sequence: CDR1 MGHRA, CDR2 YSYEKL. Written as DNA, the CDR3 is TGCGCCAGCAGCCCGAACCAGGGGTTGTCGACTGAAGCTTTCTTT. Translated: CASSPNQGLSTEAFF.

The V call is TRBV9, the J call TRBJ1-1; TRBD1 matches at 9 bases. The length of the CDR3 is 13 residues. Germline V CDR1 and CDR2: SGDLS, YYNGEE. Unmatched junction bases numbered 4, after V lost 6 bases and J lost 4 bases. Here the CDR3 DNA reads TGTGCCAGCAACAGACAGGGGGGCACTGAAGCTTTCTTT. Amino acid sequence: CASNRQGGTEAFF.